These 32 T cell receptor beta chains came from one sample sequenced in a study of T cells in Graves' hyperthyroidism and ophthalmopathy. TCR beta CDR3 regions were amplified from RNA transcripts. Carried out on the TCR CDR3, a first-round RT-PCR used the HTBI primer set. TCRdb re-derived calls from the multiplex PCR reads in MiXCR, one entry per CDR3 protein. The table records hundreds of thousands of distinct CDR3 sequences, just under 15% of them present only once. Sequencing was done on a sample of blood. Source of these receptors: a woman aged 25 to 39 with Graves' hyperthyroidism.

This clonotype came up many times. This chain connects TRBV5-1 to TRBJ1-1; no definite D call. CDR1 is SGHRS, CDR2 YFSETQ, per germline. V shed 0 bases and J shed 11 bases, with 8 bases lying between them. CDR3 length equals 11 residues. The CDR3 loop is CASSLGPEAFF. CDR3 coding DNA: TGCGCCAGCAGCTTGGGGCCGGAGGCTTTCTTT.

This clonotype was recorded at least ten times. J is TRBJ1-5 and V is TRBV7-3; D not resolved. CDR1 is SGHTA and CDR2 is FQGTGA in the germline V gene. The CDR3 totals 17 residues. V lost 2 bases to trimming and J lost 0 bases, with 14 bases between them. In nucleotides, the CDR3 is TGTGCCAGCAGCTTACGGTTCGGGGTAAATAGCAATCAGCCCCAGCATTTT. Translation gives CASSLRFGVNSNQPQHF.

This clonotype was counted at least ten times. The DNA for the CDR3 is TGTGCCAGCAGCCAAGAGTACAGCTATGGCTACACCTTC. Its translation is CASSQEYSYGYTF. The chain employs TRBV3-1 and TRBJ1-2; no clear D. This CDR3 comprises 13 residues. Trimming cost V 0 bases and J 4 bases, with 6 bases left between them. Germline CDR1 is LGHDT and CDR2 is YNNKEL (reference sequence).

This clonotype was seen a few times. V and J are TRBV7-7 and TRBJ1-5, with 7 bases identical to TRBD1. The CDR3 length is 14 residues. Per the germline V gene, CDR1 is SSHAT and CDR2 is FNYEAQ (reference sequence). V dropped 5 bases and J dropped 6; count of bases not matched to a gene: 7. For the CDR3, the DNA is TGTGCCAGCAGCCGTCAGGGGGAGGTTCAGCCCCAGCATTTT. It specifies CASSRQGEVQPQHF.

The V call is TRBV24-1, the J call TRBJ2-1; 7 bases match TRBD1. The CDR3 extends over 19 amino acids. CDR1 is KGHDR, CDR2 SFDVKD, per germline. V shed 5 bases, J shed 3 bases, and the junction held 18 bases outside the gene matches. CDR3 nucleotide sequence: TGTGCCACCAGTGCTAAGGGGGACAGAAGATTGACCCACTACAATGAGCAGTTCTTC. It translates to CATSAKGDRRLTHYNEQFF.

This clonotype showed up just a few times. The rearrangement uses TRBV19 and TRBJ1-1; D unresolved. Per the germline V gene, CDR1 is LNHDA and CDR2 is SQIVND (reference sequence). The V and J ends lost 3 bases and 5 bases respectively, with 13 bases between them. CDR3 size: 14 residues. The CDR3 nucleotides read TGTGCCAGTAGTATTCTGGACTGGACGACTGAAGCTTTCTTT. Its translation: CASSILDWTTEAFF.

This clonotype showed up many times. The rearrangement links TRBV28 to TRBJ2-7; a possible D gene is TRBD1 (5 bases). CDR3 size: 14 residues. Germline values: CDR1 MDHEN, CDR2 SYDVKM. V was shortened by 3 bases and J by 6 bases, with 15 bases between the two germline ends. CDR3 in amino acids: CASSFGAGLGEQYF. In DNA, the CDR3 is TGTGCCAGCAGTTTTGGGGCAGGGCTCGGCGAGCAGTACTTC.

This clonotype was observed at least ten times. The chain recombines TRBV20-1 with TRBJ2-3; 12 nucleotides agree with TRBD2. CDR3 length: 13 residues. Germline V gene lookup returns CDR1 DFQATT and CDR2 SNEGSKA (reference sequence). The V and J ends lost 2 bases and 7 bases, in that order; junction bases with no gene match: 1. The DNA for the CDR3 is TGCAGTGCTAGACTAGCGGGGGGGAATACGCAGTATTTT. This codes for CSARLAGGNTQYF.

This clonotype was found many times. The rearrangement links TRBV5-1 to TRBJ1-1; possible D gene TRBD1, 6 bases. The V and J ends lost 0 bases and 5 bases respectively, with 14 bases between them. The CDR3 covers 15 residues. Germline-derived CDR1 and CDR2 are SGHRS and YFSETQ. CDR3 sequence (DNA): TGCGCCAGCAGCTTGGGGGACACCAAGGGTACTGAAGCTTTCTTT. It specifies CASSLGDTKGTEAFF.

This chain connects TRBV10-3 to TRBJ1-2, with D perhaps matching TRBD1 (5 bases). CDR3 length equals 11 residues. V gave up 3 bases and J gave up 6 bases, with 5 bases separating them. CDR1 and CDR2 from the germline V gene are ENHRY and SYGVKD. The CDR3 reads CAISDRDGYTF. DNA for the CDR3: TGTGCCATCAGTGACAGGGATGGCTACACCTTC.

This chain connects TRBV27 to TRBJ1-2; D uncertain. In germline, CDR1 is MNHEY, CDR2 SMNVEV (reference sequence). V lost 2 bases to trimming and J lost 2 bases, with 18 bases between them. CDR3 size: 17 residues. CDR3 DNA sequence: TGTGCCAGCAGTTTAACTTGGGTCGGATTCCAAAACTATGGCTACACCTTC. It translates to CASSLTWVGFQNYGYTF.

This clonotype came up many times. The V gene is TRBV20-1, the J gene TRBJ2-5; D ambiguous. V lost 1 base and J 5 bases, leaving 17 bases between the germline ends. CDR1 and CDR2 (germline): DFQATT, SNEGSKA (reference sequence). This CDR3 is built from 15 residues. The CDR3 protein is CSARGPYTGGETQYF. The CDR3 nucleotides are TGCAGTGCTAGAGGCCCGTACACCGGTGGGGAGACCCAGTACTTC.

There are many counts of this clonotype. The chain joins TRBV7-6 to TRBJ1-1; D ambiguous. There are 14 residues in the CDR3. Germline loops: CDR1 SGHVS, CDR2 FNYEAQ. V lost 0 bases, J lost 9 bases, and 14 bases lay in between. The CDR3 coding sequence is TGTGCCAGCAGCTTAGCGCAGCGTAACTCCCAAGCTTTCTTT. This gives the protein CASSLAQRNSQAFF.

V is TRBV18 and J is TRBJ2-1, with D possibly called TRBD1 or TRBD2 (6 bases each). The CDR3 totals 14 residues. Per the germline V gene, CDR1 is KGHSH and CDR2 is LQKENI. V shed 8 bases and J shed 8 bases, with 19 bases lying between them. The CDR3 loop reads CASSFLGGGDEQFF. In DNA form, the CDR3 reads TGTGCCAGCAGCTTCTTAGGGGGAGGCGATGAGCAGTTCTTC.

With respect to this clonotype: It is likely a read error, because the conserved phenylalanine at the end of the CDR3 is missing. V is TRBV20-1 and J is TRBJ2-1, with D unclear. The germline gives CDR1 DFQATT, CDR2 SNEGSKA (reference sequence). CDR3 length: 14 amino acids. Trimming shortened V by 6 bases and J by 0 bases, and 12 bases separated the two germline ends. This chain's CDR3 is CSARRPGSYNEQFL. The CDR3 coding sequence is TGCAGTGCCAGGAGACCCGGCTCCTACAATGAGCAGTTCCTC.

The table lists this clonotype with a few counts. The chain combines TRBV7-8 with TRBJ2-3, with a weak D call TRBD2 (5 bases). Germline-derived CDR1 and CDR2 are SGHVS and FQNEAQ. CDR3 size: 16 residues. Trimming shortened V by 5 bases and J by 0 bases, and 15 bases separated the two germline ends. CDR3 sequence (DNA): TGTGCCAGCAGCCCCCGTCAGCGGATGAGCACAGATACGCAGTATTTT. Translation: CASSPRQRMSTDTQYF.

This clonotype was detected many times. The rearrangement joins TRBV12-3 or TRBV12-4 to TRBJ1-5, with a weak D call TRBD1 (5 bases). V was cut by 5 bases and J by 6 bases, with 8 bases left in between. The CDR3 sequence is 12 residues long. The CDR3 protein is CASSEGVQPQHF. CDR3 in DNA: TGTGCCAGCAGTGAAGGGGTTCAGCCCCAGCATTTT.

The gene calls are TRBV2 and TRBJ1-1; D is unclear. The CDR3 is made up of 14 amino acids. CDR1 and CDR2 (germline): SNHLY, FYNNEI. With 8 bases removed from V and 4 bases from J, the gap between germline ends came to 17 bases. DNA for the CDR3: TGTGCCAGCGGGGATCAAATTCTCGCCACTGAAGCTTTCTTT. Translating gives CASGDQILATEAFF.

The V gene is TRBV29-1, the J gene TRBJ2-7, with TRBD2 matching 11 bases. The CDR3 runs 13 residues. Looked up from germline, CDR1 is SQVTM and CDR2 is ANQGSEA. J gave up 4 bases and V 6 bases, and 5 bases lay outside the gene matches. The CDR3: CSVLAGGPYEQYF. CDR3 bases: TGCAGCGTGTTAGCGGGAGGGCCGTACGAGCAGTACTTC.

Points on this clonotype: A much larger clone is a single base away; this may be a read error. The CDR3 spells CATGSRGASEQFF. The CDR3 nucleotides are TGTGCCACCGGGTCGCGTGGGGCCAGTGAGCAGTTCTTC. V and J are TRBV24-1 and TRBJ2-1, with D possibly being TRBD1 (5 bases). V was cut by 9 bases and J by 9 bases, with 17 bases left in between. CDR3 length: 13 amino acids. Germline V CDR1 and CDR2: KGHDR, SFDVKD.

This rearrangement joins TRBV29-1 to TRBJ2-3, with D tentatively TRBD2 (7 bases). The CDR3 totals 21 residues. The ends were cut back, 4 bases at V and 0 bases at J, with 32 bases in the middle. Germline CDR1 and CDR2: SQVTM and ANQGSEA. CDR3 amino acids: CSVGGGDKRGAGRTSTDTQYF. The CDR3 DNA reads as TGCAGCGTTGGGGGGGGCGACAAGAGAGGGGCAGGCCGCACCAGCACAGATACGCAGTATTTT.

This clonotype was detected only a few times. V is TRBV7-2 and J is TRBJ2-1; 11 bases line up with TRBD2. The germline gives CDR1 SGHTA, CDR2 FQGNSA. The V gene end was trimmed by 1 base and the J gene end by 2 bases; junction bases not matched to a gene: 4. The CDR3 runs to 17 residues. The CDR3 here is CASSLGTSGSTYNEQFF. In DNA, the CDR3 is TGTGCCAGCAGCTTAGGGACTAGCGGGTCTACCTACAATGAGCAGTTCTTC.

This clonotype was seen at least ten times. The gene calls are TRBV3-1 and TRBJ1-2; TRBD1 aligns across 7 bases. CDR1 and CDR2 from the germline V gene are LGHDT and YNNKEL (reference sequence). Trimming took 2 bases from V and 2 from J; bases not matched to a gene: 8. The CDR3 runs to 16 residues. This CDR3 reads CASSQRWTGPNYGYTF. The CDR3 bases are TGTGCCAGCAGCCAAAGGTGGACAGGCCCCAACTATGGCTACACCTTC.

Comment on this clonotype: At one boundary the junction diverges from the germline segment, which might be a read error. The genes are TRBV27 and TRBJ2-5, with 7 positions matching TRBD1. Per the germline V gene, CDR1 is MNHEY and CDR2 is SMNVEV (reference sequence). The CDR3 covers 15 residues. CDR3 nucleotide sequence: TGTGCCAGCGACCGGGACAGAGAAATCCAAGAGACCCAGTGCTTC. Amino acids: CASDRDREIQETQCF.

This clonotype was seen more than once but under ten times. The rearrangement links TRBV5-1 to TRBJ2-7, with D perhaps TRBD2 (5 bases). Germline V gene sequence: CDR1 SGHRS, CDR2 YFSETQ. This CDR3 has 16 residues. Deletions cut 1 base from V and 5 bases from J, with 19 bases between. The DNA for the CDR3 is TGCGCCAGCAGCTTGAGCCCACCTGGGTTTAGCGACGAGCAGTACTTC. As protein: CASSLSPPGFSDEQYF.

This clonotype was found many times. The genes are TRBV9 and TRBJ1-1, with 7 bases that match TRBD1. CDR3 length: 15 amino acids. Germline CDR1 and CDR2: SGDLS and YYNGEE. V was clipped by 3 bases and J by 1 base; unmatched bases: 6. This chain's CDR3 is CASSGDSSPNTEAFF. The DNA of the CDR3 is TGTGCCAGCAGCGGGGACAGTTCCCCGAACACTGAAGCTTTCTTT.

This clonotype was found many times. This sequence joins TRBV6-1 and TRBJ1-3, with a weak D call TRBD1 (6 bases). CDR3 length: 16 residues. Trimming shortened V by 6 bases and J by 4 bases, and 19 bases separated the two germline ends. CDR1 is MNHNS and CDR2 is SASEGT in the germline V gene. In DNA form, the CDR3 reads TGTGCCAGCAGAACCCCCCAGGGTGGGGGCGGAAACACCATATATTTT. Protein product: CASRTPQGGGGNTIYF.

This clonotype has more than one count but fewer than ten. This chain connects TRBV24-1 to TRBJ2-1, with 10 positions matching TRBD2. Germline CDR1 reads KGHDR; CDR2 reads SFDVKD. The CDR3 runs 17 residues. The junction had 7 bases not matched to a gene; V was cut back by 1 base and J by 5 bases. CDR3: CATSDLKREGLDNEQFF. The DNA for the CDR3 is TGTGCCACCAGTGATTTAAAGCGGGAGGGGCTTGACAATGAGCAGTTCTTC.

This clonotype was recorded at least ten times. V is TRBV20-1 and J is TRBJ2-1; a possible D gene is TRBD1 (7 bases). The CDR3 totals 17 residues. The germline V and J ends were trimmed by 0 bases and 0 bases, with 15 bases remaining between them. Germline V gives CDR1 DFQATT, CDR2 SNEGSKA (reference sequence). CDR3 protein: CSARDLQGGSSYNEQFF. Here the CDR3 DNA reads TGCAGTGCTAGAGATCTTCAGGGGGGCAGCTCCTACAATGAGCAGTTCTTC.

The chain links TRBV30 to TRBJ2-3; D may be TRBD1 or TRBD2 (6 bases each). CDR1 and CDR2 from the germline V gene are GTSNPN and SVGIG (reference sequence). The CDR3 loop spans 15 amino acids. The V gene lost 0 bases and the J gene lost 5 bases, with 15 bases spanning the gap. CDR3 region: CAWSVPGGAVDTQYF. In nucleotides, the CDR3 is TGTGCCTGGAGTGTCCCCGGGGGCGCGGTAGATACGCAGTATTTT.

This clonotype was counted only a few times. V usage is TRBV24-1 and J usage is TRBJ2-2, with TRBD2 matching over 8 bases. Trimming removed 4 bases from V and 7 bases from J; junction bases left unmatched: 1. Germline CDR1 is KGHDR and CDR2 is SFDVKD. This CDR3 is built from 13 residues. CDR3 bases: TGTGCCACCAGTGAGAGCGGGGGCGGGGAGCTGTTTTTT. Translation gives CATSESGGGELFF.

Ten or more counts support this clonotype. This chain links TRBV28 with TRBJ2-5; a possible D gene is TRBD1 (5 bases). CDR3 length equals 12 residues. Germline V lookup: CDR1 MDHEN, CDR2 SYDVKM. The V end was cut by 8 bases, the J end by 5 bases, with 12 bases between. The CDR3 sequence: CASGLQGETQYF. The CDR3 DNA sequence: TGTGCCAGCGGGCTTCAGGGTGAGACCCAGTACTTC.